This T cell receptor (beta chain) was captured by sequencing in a study of blood T cell repertoires in COVID-19. Study in general: In each case, the material was cDNA or gDNA derived from T cells, B-cell-depleted T cells, or PBMCs.

CDR1 is LGHDT and CDR2 is YNNKEL in the germline V gene (reference sequence). The CDR3 covers 14 residues. Trimming took 1 base from V and 5 from J, leaving 6 bases between them. The authors' processing: Amplification of reference gene primers was used by the study to estimate nucleated cell counts. Some clones are missing from TCRdb's copy, which holds only in-frame ones; the method was immunoSEQ multiplex PCR. The V and J calls and clone size were taken over from that table, and D and trimming were inferred from the DNA. The repertoire consists of 90,000 to 120,000 clones, with roughly nine tenths occurring once and the leading ten covering approximately 30%.

This TCR was recovered from an elderly woman with acute or convalescent COVID-19. The chain uses TRBV3-1 (or the pseudogene TRBV3-2) and TRBJ1-6; tentative D call: TRBD1 (5 bases). Sequencing was performed on peripheral blood. The CDR3 region has the DNA TGTGCCAGCAGCCAAGGACAGAATAATTCACCCCTCCACTTT. This encodes CASSQGQNNSPLHF.